The 3 T cell receptor beta chains reported below all come from one sample, sequenced in a study of blood T cell repertoires in COVID-19. TCRdb's copy holds only in-frame clones and misses some; the assay was immunoSEQ multiplex PCR. Found here are about 270,000 clones, roughly 90% of them singletons; the top ten hold approximately 2.5%. Material for sequencing was PBMCs or T cells enriched from blood (not recorded which). Every receptor here comes from a woman aged 40 to 55 with acute COVID-19.

The genes are TRBV2 and TRBJ2-7; weak D call: TRBD1 (6 bases). Per germline, CDR1 SNHLY and CDR2 FYNNEI. V lost 7 bases and J 2 bases, leaving 18 bases between the germline ends. This CDR3 comprises 15 residues. As DNA, the CDR3 is TGTGCCAGCAATTTGGACAGCCAGTTTACCTACGAGCAGTACTTC. Protein product: CASNLDSQFTYEQYF. The whole variable domain, filled in from reference TRBV2 and TRBJ2-7, reads EPEVTQTPSHQVTQMGQEVILRCVPISNHLYFYWYRQILGQKVEFLVSFYNNEISEKSEIFDDQFSVERPDGSNFTLKIRSTKLEDSAMYFCASNLDSQFTYEQYFGPGTRLTVT.

The gene calls are TRBV7-8 and TRBJ1-6, with D perhaps TRBD1 (6 bases). V gave up 5 bases and J gave up 7 bases, with 12 bases separating them. This CDR3 contains 14 residues. Germline V gene sequence: CDR1 SGHVS, CDR2 FQNEAQ. The CDR3 DNA follows: TGTGCCAGCAGCCTCCGGGACACAAATTCACCCCTCCACTTT. It codes for CASSLRDTNSPLHF.

This rearrangement joins TRBV19 to TRBJ1-6; D not resolved. V gave up 5 bases and J gave up 6 bases, with 17 bases separating them. The length of the CDR3 is 16 residues. Germline V CDR1 and CDR2: LNHDA, SQIVND (reference sequence). The CDR3, as DNA: TGTGCCAGTAGTCTTAGGACCAACCGGGGTAATTCACCCCTCCACTTT. This codes for CASSLRTNRGNSPLHF.